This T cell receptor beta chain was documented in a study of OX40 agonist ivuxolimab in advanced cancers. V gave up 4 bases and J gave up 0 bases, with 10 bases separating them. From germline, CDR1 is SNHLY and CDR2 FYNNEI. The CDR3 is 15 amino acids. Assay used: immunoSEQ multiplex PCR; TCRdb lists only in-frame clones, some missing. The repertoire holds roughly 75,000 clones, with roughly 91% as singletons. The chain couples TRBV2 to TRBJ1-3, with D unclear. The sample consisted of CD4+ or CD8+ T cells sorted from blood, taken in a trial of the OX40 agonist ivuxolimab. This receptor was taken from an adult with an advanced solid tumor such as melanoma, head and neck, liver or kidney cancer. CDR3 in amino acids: CASSATRSSGNTIYF. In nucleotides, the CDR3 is TGTGCCAGCAGTGCTACAAGGAGCTCTGGAAACACCATATATTTT.